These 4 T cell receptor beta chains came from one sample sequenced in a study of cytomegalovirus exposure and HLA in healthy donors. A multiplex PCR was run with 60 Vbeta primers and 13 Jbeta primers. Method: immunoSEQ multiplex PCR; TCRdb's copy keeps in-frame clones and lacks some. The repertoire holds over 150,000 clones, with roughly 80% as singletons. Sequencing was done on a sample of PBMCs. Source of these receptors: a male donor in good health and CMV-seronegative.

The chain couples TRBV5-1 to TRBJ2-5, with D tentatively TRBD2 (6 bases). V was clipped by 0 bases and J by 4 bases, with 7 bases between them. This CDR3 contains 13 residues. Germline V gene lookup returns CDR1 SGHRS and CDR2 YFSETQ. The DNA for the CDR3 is TGCGCCAGCAGCTTGGGAGCGGGAGAGACCCAGTACTTC. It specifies CASSLGAGETQYF.

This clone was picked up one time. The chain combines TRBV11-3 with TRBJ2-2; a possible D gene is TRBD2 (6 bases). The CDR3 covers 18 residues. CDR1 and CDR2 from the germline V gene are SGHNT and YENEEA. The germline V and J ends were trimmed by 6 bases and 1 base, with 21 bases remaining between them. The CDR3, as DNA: TGTGCCAGCAGTCTACGCCCCGGGGGTATAATGAACACCGGGGAGCTGTTTTTT. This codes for CASSLRPGGIMNTGELFF.

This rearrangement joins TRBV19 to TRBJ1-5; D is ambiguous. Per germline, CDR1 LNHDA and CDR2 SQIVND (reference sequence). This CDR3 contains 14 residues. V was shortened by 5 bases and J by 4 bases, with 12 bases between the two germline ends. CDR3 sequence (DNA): TGTGCCAGTAGTTCCCGGACGGGGAATCAGCCCCAGCATTTT. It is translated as CASSSRTGNQPQHF.

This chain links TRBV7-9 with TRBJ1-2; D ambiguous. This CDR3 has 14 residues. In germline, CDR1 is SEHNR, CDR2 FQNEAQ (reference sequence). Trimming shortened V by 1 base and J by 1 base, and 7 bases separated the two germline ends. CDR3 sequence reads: CASSLVSSNYGYTF. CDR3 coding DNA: TGTGCCAGCAGCTTAGTTTCCAGTAACTATGGCTACACCTTC.